This entry features one T cell receptor (beta chain) sequence. Its specificity is not known. These data come from a study of a mutant IDH1 vaccine in newly diagnosed glioma. About the study: Earlier care involved radiotherapy, temozolomide, or both, and the majority received both.

Generated by immunoSEQ multiplex PCR, the TCRdb table keeps only in-frame clones and is missing some. The data hold some 37,000 clones, with more than 75% observed a single time. The time point here: week 5, during vaccination. In the vaccine, a single dose held 300 ug of the mutant IDH1 20-mer peptide, along with topical imiquimod. Donors' newly diagnosed IDH1-mutant WHO grade 3 or 4 astrocytomas lacked nuclear ATRX. V lost 4 bases, J lost 3 bases, and 9 bases lay in between. Germline V gene lookup returns CDR1 MGHRA and CDR2 YSYEKL. The CDR3 is made up of 13 amino acids. The rearrangement joins TRBV4-1 to TRBJ1-2; D unclear. This material consisted of PBMCs, taken from a glioma patient whose treatment included an IDH1 peptide vaccine. The sequence was collected from a man aged 40-55 years with glioma. CDR3 DNA: TGCGCCAGCAGCCCGGACGGCTACTATGGCTACACCTTC. It codes for CASSPDGYYGYTF.